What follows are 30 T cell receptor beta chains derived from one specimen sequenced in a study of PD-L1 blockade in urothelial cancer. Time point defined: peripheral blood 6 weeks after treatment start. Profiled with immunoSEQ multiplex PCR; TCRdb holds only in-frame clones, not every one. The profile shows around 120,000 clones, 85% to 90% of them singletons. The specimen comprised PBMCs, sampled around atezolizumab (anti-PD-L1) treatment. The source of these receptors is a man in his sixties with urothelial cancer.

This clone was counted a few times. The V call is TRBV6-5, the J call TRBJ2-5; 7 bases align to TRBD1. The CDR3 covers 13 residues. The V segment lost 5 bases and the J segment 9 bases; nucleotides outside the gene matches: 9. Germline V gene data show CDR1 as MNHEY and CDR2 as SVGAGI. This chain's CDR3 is CASSGQAVGPQYF. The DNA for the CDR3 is TGTGCCAGCAGTGGACAGGCGGTGGGGCCCCAGTACTTC.

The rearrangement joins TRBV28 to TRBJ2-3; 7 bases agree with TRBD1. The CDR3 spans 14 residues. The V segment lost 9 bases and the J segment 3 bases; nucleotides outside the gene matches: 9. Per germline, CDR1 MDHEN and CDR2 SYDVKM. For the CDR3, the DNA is TGTGCCAGTCGAGCGGCAGGGGGAACAGATACGCAGTATTTT. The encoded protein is CASRAAGGTDTQYF.

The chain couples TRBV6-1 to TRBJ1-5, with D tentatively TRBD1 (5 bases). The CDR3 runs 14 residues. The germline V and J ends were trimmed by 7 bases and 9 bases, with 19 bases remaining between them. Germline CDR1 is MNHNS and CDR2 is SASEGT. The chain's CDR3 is CASKSDRARGPQHF. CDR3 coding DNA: TGTGCCAGCAAAAGCGACAGAGCAAGGGGGCCCCAGCATTTT.

Written as DNA, the CDR3 is TGTGCCAGCCGTCCCGGGGGAGGGAACACTGAAGCTTTCTTT. Translating gives CASRPGGGNTEAFF. This rearrangement joins TRBV5-4 to TRBJ1-1; perhaps TRBD1 as D (5 bases). The CDR3 contains 14 residues. Germline CDR1 is SGHNT and CDR2 is YYREEE (reference sequence). The V end was cut by 7 bases, the J end by 1 base, with 14 bases between.

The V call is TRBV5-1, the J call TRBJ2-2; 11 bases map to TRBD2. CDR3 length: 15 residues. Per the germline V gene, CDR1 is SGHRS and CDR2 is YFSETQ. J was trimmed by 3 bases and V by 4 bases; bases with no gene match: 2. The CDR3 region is CASSILAGDTGELFF. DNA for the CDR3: TGCGCCAGCAGCATACTAGCGGGGGACACCGGGGAGCTGTTTTTT. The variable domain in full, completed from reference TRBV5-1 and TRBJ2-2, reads KAGVTQTPRYLIKTRGQQVTLSCSPISGHRSVSWYQQTPGQGLQFLFEYFSETQRNKGNFPGRFSGRQFSNSRSEMNVSTLELGDSALYLCASSILAGDTGELFFGEGSRLTVL.

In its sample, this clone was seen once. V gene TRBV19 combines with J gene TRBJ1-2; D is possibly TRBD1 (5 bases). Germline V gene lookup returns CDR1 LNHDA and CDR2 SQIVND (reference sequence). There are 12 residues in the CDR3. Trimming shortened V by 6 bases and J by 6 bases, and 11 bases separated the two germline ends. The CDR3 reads CASSYSGNGYTF. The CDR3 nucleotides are TGTGCCAGTAGCTACTCAGGGAATGGCTACACCTTC.

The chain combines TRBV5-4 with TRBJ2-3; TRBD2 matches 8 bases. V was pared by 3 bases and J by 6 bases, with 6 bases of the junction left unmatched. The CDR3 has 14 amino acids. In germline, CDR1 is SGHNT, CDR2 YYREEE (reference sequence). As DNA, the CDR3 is TGTGCCAGCAGCTCACGGGGCGGGGGGGATACGCAGTATTTT. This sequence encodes CASSSRGGGDTQYF.

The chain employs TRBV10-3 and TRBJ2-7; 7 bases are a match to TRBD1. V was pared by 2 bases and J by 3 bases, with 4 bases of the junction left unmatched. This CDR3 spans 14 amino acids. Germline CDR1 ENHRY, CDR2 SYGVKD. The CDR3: CAISETGARYEQYF. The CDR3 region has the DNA TGTGCCATCAGTGAGACAGGGGCCCGCTACGAGCAGTACTTC.

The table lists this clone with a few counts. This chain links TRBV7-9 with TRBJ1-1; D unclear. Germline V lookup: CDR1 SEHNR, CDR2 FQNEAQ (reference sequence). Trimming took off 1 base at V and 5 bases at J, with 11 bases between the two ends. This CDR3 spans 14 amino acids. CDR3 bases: TGTGCCAGCAGCTTAGGGGAGAAGAGGACTGAAGCTTTCTTT. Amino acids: CASSLGEKRTEAFF.

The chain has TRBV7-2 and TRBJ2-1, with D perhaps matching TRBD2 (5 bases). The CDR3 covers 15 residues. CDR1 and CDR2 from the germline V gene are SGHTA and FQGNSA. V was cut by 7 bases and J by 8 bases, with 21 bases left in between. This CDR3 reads CASILSASNTDEQFF. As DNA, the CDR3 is TGTGCCAGCATCCTTAGCGCTTCAAACACGGATGAGCAGTTCTTC.

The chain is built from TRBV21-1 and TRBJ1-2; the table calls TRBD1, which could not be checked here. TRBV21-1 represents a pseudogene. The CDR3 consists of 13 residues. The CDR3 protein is CASSIDMENGYTF. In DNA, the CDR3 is TGTGCCAGCAGCATCGACATGGAAAATGGCTACACCTTC.

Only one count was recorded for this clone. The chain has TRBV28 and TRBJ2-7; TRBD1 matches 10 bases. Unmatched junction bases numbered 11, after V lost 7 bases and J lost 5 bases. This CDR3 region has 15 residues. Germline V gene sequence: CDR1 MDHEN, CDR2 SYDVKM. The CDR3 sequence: CASTFSGTGANEQYF. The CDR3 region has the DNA TGTGCCAGCACTTTCTCCGGGACAGGGGCCAACGAGCAGTACTTC.

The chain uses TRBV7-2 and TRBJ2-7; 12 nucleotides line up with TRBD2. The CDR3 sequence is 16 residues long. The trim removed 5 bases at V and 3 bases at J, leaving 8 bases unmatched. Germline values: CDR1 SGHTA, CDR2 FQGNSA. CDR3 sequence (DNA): TGTGCCAGCAGCCTTACTAGCGGGAGGCTATACTACGAGCAGTACTTC. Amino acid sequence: CASSLTSGRLYYEQYF.

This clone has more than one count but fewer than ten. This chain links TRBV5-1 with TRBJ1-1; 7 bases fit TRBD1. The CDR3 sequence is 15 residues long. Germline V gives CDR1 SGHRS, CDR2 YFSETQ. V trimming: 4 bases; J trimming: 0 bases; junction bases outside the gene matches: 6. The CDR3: CASSTTGAVNTEAFF. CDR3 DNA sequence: TGCGCCAGCAGCACAACAGGGGCAGTGAACACTGAAGCTTTCTTT.

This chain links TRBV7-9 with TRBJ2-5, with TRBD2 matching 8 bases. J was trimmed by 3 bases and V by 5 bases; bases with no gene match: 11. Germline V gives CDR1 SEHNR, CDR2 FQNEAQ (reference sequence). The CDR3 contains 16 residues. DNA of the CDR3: TGTGCCAGCAGCACCACCGGGACTAGGAACAAAGAGACCCAGTACTTC. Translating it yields CASSTTGTRNKETQYF.

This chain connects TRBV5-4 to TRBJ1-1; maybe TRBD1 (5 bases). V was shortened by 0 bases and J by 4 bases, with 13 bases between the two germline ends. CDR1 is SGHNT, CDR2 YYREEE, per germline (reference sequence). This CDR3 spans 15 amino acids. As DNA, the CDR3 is TGTGCCAGCAGCTTGGCCGGGGTGGGGGGCACTGAAGCTTTCTTT. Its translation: CASSLAGVGGTEAFF. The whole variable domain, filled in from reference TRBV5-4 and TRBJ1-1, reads ETGVTQSPTHLIKTRGQQVTLRCSSQSGHNTVSWYQQALGQGPQFIFQYYREEENGRGNFPPRFSGLQFPNYSSELNVNALELDDSALYLCASSLAGVGGTEAFFGQGTRLTVV.

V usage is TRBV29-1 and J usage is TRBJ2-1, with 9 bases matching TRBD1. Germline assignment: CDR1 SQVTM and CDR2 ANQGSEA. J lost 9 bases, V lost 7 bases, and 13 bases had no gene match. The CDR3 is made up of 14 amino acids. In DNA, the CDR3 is TGCAGCGCCCTACGTGGGACAGGGACCGGTGAGCAGTTCTTC. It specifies CSALRGTGTGEQFF.

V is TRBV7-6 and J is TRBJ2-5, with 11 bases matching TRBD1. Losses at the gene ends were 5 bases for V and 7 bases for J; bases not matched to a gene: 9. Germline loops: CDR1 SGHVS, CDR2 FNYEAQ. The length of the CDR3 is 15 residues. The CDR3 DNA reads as TGTGCCAGCAGCCCCGGGACAGGGGGGGGAGTGACCCAGTACTTC. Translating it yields CASSPGTGGGVTQYF.

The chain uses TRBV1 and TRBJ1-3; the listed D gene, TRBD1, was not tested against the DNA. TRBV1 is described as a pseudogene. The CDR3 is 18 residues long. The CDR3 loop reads CTSSQGTDRGRSGNTIYF. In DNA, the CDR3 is TGCACCAGCAGCCAAGGAACCGACAGGGGGCGTTCGGGAAACACCATATATTTT.

CDR3 DNA: TGTGCCAGCAGTTCCGCCAGGACAGGTGGTGAAAAACTGTTTTTT. It codes for CASSSARTGGEKLFF. The rearrangement links TRBV27 to TRBJ1-4; 7 nucleotides line up with TRBD1. Unmatched junction bases numbered 9, after V lost 4 bases and J lost 7 bases. This CDR3 region has 15 residues. Per germline, CDR1 MNHEY and CDR2 SMNVEV (reference sequence).

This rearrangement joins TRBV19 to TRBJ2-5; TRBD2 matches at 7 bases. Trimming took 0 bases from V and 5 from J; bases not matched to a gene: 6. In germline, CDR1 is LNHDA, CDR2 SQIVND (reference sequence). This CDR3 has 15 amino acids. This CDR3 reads CASSIDGGVGETQYF. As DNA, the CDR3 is TGTGCCAGTAGTATAGATGGGGGGGTTGGGGAGACCCAGTACTTC.

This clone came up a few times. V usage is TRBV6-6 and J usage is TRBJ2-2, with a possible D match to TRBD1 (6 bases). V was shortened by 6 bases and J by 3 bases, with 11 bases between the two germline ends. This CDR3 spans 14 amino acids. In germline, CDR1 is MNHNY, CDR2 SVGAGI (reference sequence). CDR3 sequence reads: CASRQQGYTGELFF. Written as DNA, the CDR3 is TGTGCCAGCAGACAACAGGGATACACCGGGGAGCTGTTTTTT.

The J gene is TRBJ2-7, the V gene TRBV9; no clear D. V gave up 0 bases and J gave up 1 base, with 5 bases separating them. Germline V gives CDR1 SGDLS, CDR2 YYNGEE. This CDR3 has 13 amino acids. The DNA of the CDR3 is TGTGCCAGCAGCGTAGATATATCCTACGAGCAGTACTTC. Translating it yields CASSVDISYEQYF.

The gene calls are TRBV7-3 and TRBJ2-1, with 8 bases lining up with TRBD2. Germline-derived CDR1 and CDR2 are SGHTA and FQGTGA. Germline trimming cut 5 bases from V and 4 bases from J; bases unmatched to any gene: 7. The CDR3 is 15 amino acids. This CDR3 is CASSTSGTSYNEQFF. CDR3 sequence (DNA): TGTGCCAGCAGCACCTCCGGGACTAGTTACAATGAGCAGTTCTTC.

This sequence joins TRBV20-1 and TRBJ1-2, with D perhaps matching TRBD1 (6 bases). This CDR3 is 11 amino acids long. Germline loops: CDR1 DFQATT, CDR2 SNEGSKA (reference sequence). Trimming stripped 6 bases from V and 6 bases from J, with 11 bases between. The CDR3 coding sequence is TGCAGTGCCGACAGGATTAATGGCTACACCTTC. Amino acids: CSADRINGYTF.

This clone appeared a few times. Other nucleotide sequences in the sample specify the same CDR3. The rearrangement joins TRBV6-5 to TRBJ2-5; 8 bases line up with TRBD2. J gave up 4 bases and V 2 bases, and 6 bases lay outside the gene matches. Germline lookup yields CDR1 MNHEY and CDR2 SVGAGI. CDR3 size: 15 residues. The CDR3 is CASSYGLAGGETQYF. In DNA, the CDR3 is TGTGCCAGCAGTTACGGGCTAGCGGGTGGAGAGACCCAGTACTTC.

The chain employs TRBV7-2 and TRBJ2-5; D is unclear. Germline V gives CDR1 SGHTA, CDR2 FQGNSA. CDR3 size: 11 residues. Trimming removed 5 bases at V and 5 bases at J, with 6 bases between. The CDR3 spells CASSLSETQYF. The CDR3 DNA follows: TGTGCCAGCAGCCTTTCGGAGACCCAGTACTTC.

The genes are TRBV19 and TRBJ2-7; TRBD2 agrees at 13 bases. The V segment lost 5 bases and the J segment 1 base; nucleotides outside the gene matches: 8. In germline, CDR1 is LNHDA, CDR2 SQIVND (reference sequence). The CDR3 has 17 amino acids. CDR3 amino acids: CASSSGLAGVGSYEQYF. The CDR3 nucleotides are TGTGCCAGTAGTTCAGGACTAGCGGGAGTGGGATCCTACGAGCAGTACTTC.

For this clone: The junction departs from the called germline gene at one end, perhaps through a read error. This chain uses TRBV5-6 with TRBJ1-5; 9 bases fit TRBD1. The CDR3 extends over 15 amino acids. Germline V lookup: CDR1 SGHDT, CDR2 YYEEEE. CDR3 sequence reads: CASTLGTGFAQPQHF. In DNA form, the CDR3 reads TGTGCCAGCACCTTGGGGACAGGGTTCGCTCAGCCCCAGCATTTT. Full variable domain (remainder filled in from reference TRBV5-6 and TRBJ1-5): DAGVTQSPTHLIKTRGQQVTLRCSPKSGHDTVSWYQQALGQGPQFIFQYYEEEERQRGNFPDRFSGHQFPNYSSELNVNALLLGDSALYLCASTLGTGFAQPQHFGDGTRLSIL.

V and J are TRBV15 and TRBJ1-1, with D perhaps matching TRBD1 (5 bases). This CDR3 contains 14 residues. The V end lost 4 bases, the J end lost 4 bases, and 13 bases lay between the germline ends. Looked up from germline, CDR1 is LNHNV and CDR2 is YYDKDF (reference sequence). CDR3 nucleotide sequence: TGTGCCACCAGCACCCCGGGGGGGACCACTGAAGCTTTCTTT. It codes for CATSTPGGTTEAFF.